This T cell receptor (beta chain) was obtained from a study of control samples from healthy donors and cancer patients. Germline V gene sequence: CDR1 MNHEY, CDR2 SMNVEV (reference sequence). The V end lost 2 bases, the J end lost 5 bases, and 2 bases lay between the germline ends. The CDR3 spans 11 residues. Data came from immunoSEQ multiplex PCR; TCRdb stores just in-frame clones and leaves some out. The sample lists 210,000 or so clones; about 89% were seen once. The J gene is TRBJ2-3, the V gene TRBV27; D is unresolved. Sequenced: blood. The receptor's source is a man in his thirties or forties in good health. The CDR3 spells CASSLQDTQYF. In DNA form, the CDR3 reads TGTGCCAGCAGTTTACAAGATACGCAGTATTTT.